The 28 T cell receptor beta chains below were found in one sample sequenced in a study of blood T cell repertoires in COVID-19. Here immunoSEQ multiplex PCR was the method, and the copy in TCRdb shows in-frame clones only, minus some. The sample holds 100,000 to 150,000 clones, about 88% seen once. The sample comprised peripheral blood. The receptors come from a woman older than 75 with acute or convalescent COVID-19.

The chain's CDR3 is CSASDAQTSSYGYTF. In DNA, the CDR3 is TGCAGTGCTAGTGACGCTCAGACATCCTCCTATGGCTACACCTTC. The chain uses TRBV20-1 and TRBJ1-2, with D unresolved. The CDR3 spans 15 residues. Trimming pared 3 bases from V and 4 bases from J, leaving 18 bases between. Germline lookup yields CDR1 DFQATT and CDR2 SNEGSKA (reference sequence).

This clone has a single count. The CDR3 sequence: CASSYTGGAPEKLFF. The DNA for the CDR3 is TGTGCCAGCAGTTATACAGGGGGCGCCCCCGAAAAACTGTTTTTT. The chain carries TRBV7-9 and TRBJ1-4; 9 nucleotides align to TRBD1. J lost 8 bases, V lost 6 bases, and 10 bases had no gene match. Germline V gene sequence: CDR1 SEHNR, CDR2 FQNEAQ (reference sequence). CDR3 length: 15 residues.

J is TRBJ2-7 and V is TRBV7-9; D is undetermined. Trimming removed 9 bases at V and 5 bases at J, with 29 bases between. The CDR3 has 17 amino acids. Germline V gives CDR1 SEHNR, CDR2 FQNEAQ (reference sequence). CDR3 region: CARVSPRRKTKRNEQYF. CDR3 DNA sequence: TGTGCCAGAGTCTCCCCCCGTAGAAAAACGAAACGCAACGAGCAGTACTTC.

As to this clone: Other nucleotide sequences from this sample produce the same CDR3. This chain connects TRBV5-1 to TRBJ2-3; the match to TRBD2 covers 14 bases. Germline lookup yields CDR1 SGHRS and CDR2 YFSETQ. With V trimmed by 4 bases and J by 5 bases, 15 bases remained unmatched. The CDR3 spans 19 residues. The CDR3 DNA is TGCGCCAGCAGCCCCCAGCAGACTAGCGGGAGGGCGGTCCGAGATACGCAGTATTTT. It yields the protein CASSPQQTSGRAVRDTQYF.

J is TRBJ1-4 and V is TRBV28, with a possible D match to TRBD1 (6 bases). Deletions cut 1 base from V and 7 bases from J, with 10 bases between. The CDR3 covers 14 residues. Germline V CDR1 and CDR2: MDHEN, SYDVKM. The DNA for the CDR3 is TGTGCCAGCAGTTTATTAGGGGGGGGTGAAAAACTGTTTTTT. It yields the protein CASSLLGGGEKLFF. Using reference TRBV28 and TRBJ1-4 for the parts outside the CDR3, the full variable domain is DVKVTQSSRYLVKRTGEKVFLECVQDMDHENMFWYRQDPGLGLRLIYFSYDVKMKEKGDIPEGYSVSREKKERFSLILESASTNQTSMYLCASSLLGGGEKLFFGSGTQLSVL.

The chain combines TRBV5-8 with TRBJ2-6, with a weak D call TRBD2 (5 bases). Germline-derived CDR1 and CDR2 are SGHTS and YDEGEE. This CDR3 is built from 17 residues. V dropped 2 bases and J dropped 0 bases, with 12 bases sitting between them. CDR3: CASSFAGGLSGANVLTF. The CDR3, as DNA: TGTGCCAGCAGCTTTGCAGGAGGCCTCTCTGGGGCCAACGTCCTGACTTTC.

The genes are TRBV10-1 and TRBJ2-2, with D tentatively TRBD1 (6 bases). Trimming cost V 2 bases and J 4 bases, with 17 bases left between them. This CDR3 contains 17 residues. Germline V gene lookup returns CDR1 WNHNN and CDR2 SYGVQD (reference sequence). CDR3: CASSERRAGAGTGELFF. In DNA form, the CDR3 reads TGCGCCAGCAGTGAGAGGCGGGCAGGGGCAGGCACCGGGGAGCTGTTTTTT.

A few counts support this clone. This chain links TRBV11-3 with TRBJ2-3, with D possibly TRBD2 on 6 matching bases. V shed 5 bases and J shed 2 bases, with 14 bases lying between them. The germline V gene has CDR1 SGHNT and CDR2 YENEEA. The CDR3 spans 15 residues. CDR3 in DNA: TGTGCCAGCAGCCCCTCCGGGGGTAACACAGATACGCAGTATTTT. Translation gives CASSPSGGNTDTQYF.

V is TRBV5-1 and J is TRBJ2-3; possible D gene TRBD2, 5 bases. Germline-derived CDR1 and CDR2 are SGHRS and YFSETQ. The V and J ends lost 4 bases and 4 bases respectively, with 16 bases between them. The CDR3 is 15 residues long. CDR3 loop: CASSRWGGRSDTQYF. In nucleotides, the CDR3 is TGCGCCAGCAGCCGCTGGGGTGGGAGATCAGATACGCAGTATTTT.

This chain uses TRBV2 with TRBJ1-2; possibly TRBD1 for D (5 bases). The V and J ends lost 6 bases and 4 bases respectively, with 12 bases between them. CDR3 length equals 13 residues. Germline V CDR1 and CDR2: SNHLY, FYNNEI. The CDR3 reads CASRTEESYGYTF. The CDR3 DNA reads TGTGCCAGCAGGACAGAAGAAAGCTATGGCTACACCTTC.

J is TRBJ2-2 and V is TRBV28, with 13 bases that match TRBD2. Germline V gene data show CDR1 as MDHEN and CDR2 as SYDVKM. After removal of 2 bases from V and 6 bases from J, the junction contained 6 bases not matched to a gene. The CDR3 is 17 residues long. DNA for the CDR3: TGTGCCAGCAGTTTACCCGGACTAGCGGGAGCGTCCGGGGAGCTGTTTTTT. Residues: CASSLPGLAGASGELFF.

The chain carries TRBV28 and TRBJ2-5; 7 bases are a match to TRBD2. V gave up 7 bases and J gave up 2 bases; unmatched junction bases: 4. Germline CDR1 reads MDHEN; CDR2 reads SYDVKM. CDR3 length: 13 amino acids. The CDR3 here is CASITSAQETQYF. CDR3 in DNA: TGTGCCAGCATAACTAGCGCTCAAGAGACCCAGTACTTC.

V and J are TRBV29-1 and TRBJ2-7; 10 bases fit TRBD2. CDR1 is SQVTM, CDR2 ANQGSEA, per germline. V lost 3 bases, J lost 5 bases, and 10 bases stayed unmatched. The CDR3 contains 15 residues. CDR3: CSVEGPSGSVDEQYF. CDR3 sequence (DNA): TGCAGCGTTGAGGGCCCTAGCGGGAGCGTCGACGAGCAGTACTTC.

The chain carries TRBV11-2 and TRBJ2-7; weak D call: TRBD2 (5 bases). V lost 3 bases and J lost 5, with 17 bases in between. Germline V gene sequence: CDR1 SGHAT, CDR2 FQNNGV. This CDR3 region has 15 residues. CDR3 nucleotide sequence: TGTGCCAGCAGCTTCATGGGGAGTGACGCCAACGAGCAGTACTTC. It encodes CASSFMGSDANEQYF.

The chain couples TRBV5-1 to TRBJ2-2, with 8 bases lining up with TRBD1. The V gene's germline CDR1 is SGHRS and CDR2 YFSETQ. The CDR3 covers 15 residues. Trimming took 4 bases from V and 2 from J; bases not matched to a gene: 4. The CDR3 DNA reads as TGCGCCAGCAGCCTGGGACAGGTTAACACCGGGGAGCTGTTTTTT. This encodes CASSLGQVNTGELFF.

The gene calls are TRBV19 and TRBJ2-7; the match to TRBD1 covers 9 bases. Looked up from germline, CDR1 is LNHDA and CDR2 is SQIVND (reference sequence). The CDR3 length is 14 residues. V was clipped by 3 bases and J by 5 bases; unmatched bases: 5. CDR3: CASSIGGQGNEQYF. The CDR3, as DNA: TGTGCCAGTAGTATCGGCGGACAGGGGAACGAGCAGTACTTC.

The chain has TRBV2 and TRBJ1-6; D is unclear. CDR3 length equals 15 residues. The germline gives CDR1 SNHLY, CDR2 FYNNEI. V was pared by 3 bases and J by 10 bases, with 16 bases between. CDR3 region: CASSDPPRVGSPLHF. In DNA form, the CDR3 reads TGTGCCAGCAGTGATCCCCCACGGGTCGGATCACCCCTCCACTTT.

The chain uses TRBV19 and TRBJ1-5; 8 positions match TRBD1. The V gene's germline CDR1 is LNHDA and CDR2 SQIVND (reference sequence). CDR3 length: 15 residues. J gave up 7 bases and V 5 bases, and 10 bases lay outside the gene matches. The CDR3 is CASSATGGVGQPQHF. The DNA for the CDR3 is TGTGCCAGTAGTGCTACAGGGGGGGTAGGACAGCCCCAGCATTTT.

The chain has TRBV5-3 and TRBJ2-7, with D perhaps matching TRBD1 (7 bases). TRBV5-3 is designated an ORF whose function remains uncertain. The CDR3 extends over 15 amino acids. Trimming removed 0 bases at V and 2 bases at J, with 12 bases between. CDR3 sequence: CARSLGRGETYEQYF. The DNA for the CDR3 is TGTGCCAGAAGCTTGGGCAGGGGGGAGACCTACGAGCAGTACTTC.

The CDR3 here is CASRAPTNEKLFF. The CDR3 DNA sequence: TGTGCCAGCAGAGCACCAACTAATGAAAAACTGTTTTTT. The rearrangement uses TRBV12-3 or TRBV12-4 and TRBJ1-4; D gene ambiguous. The V and J ends lost 6 bases and 0 bases respectively, with 5 bases between them. The CDR3 covers 13 residues.

This clone is a singleton in its sample. The V gene is TRBV12-5, the J gene TRBJ2-3; D unresolved. Per the germline V gene, CDR1 is LGHNT and CDR2 is FRNRAP. Between the trimmed V and J ends, which lost 0 bases and 1 base, there was a span of 8 bases. The CDR3 is 15 amino acids. In DNA form, the CDR3 reads TGTGCTAGTGGTTTGGTATTGGGCCGCACAGATACGCAGTATTTT. This encodes CASGLVLGRTDTQYF.

A few counts support this clone. The chain recombines TRBV9 with TRBJ2-7; D unclear. Trimming left V 0 bases short and J 0 bases short, with 7 bases between. CDR1 SGDLS and CDR2 YYNGEE come from the germline V gene. CDR3 length: 14 amino acids. The CDR3 here is CASSVGTNSYEQYF. The CDR3 region has the DNA TGTGCCAGCAGCGTAGGAACAAACTCCTACGAGCAGTACTTC.

The chain has TRBV3-1 (or the pseudogene TRBV3-2) and TRBJ1-6; 9 bases match TRBD1. In germline, CDR1 is LGHDT, CDR2 YNNKEL (reference sequence). After removal of 3 bases from V and 7 bases from J, the junction contained 1 base not matched to a gene. The CDR3 spans 14 residues. CDR3 nucleotides: TGTGCCAGCAGCCACGGGACAGGGAATTCACCCCTCCACTTT. This sequence encodes CASSHGTGNSPLHF.

The chain employs TRBV6-5 and TRBJ2-7, with TRBD2 identical over 8 bases. V dropped 2 bases and J dropped 4; count of bases not matched to a gene: 4. The CDR3 extends over 14 amino acids. From germline, CDR1 is MNHEY and CDR2 SVGAGI. The CDR3 DNA reads TGTGCCAGCAGTTACGCCCGGGAGGGGTACGAGCAGTACTTC. This gives the protein CASSYAREGYEQYF.

This chain uses TRBV7-8 with TRBJ2-7; 14 nucleotides line up with TRBD2. Germline V gene sequence: CDR1 SGHVS, CDR2 FQNEAQ. The CDR3 extends over 15 amino acids. The junction had 2 bases not matched to a gene; V was cut back by 4 bases and J by 3 bases. The CDR3 nucleotides read TGTGCCAGCAGCTACGGGACTAGCGGGAGCTACGAGCAGTACTTC. It translates to CASSYGTSGSYEQYF.

The V and J genes are TRBV29-1 and TRBJ2-4; D is unclear. The CDR3 runs 12 residues. Trimming left V 2 bases short and J 5 bases short, with 7 bases between. The germline V gene has CDR1 SQVTM and CDR2 ANQGSEA. The CDR3 region is CSVERLENIQYF. The CDR3 DNA reads TGCAGCGTTGAAAGGCTAGAAAACATTCAGTACTTC.

The V and J genes are TRBV4-2 and TRBJ2-3, with D possibly matching TRBD1 (6 bases). CDR3 size: 17 residues. Germline V gives CDR1 LGHNA, CDR2 YNFKEQ. V lost 1 base, J lost 5 bases, and 19 bases lay in between. The CDR3 sequence: CASSQAGRGHTQDTQYF. The CDR3 bases are TGTGCCAGCAGCCAAGCAGGCAGGGGCCATACACAAGATACGCAGTATTTT.

The CDR3 reads CASSLARTGGPNTEAFF. In DNA form, the CDR3 reads TGTGCCAGCAGTTTAGCGAGGACAGGGGGTCCGAACACTGAAGCTTTCTTT. This sequence joins TRBV27 and TRBJ1-1, with 10 bases identical to TRBD1. Germline-derived CDR1 and CDR2 are MNHEY and SMNVEV (reference sequence). The CDR3 extends over 17 amino acids. V trimming: 2 bases; J trimming: 1 base; junction bases outside the gene matches: 7.